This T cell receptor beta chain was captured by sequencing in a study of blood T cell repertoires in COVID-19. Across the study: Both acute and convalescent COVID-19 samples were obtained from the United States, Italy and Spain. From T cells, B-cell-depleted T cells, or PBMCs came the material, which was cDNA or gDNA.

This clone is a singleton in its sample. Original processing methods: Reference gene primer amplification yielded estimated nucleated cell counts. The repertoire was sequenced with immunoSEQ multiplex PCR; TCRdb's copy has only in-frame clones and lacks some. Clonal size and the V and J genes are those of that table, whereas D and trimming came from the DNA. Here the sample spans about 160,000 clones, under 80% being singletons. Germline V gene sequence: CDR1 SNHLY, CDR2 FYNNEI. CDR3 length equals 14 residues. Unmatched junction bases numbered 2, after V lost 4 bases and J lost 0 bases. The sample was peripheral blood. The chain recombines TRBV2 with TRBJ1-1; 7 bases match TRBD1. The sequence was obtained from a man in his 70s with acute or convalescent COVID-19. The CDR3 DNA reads TGTGCCAGCAGTGTACAGGGGATGAACACTGAAGCTTTCTTT. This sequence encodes CASSVQGMNTEAFF.